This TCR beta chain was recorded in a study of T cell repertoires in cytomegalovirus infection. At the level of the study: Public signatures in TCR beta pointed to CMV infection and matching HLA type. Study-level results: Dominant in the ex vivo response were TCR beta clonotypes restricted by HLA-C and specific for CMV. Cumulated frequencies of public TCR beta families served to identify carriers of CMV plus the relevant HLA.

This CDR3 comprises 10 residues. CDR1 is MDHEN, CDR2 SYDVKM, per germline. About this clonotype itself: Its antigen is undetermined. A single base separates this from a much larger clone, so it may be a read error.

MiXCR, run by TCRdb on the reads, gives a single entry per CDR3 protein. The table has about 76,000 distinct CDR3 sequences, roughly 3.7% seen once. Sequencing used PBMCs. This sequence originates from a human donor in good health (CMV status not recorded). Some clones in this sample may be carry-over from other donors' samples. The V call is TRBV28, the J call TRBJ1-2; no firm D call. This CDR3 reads CAGSRRGYTF. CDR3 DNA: TGTGCCGGCAGTCGTAGGGGCTACACCTTC.